The 20 T cell receptor beta chains reported below all come from one sample, sequenced in a study of PD-L1 blockade in urothelial cancer (dated by TCRdb to between 2016 and 2019). The time point label corresponds to: peripheral blood 6 weeks after treatment start. The library was built by means of the immunoSEQ multiplex PCR assay. TCRdb stores this immuneACCESS table with in-frame sequences only. Part of the clones is absent; in the studies checked, under half of the shortfall reflects unresolved V genes, and no reason is known for the rest. This sample lists some 41,000 clones; more than 75% were detected once. The ten largest clonotypes hold approximately 2.4% of the sample. Sequenced material: PBMCs, taken around atezolizumab (anti-PD-L1) treatment. These receptors were collected from a man between 65 and 85 years old with urothelial cancer.

This chain connects TRBV5-4 to TRBJ1-2; a possible D gene is TRBD1 (6 bases). V was clipped by 3 bases and J by 2 bases, with 8 bases between them. This CDR3 region has 13 residues. Germline CDR1 reads SGHNT; CDR2 reads YYREEE (reference sequence). In DNA, the CDR3 is TGTGCCAGCAGCTGGGACACCAACTATGGCTACACCTTC. This sequence encodes CASSWDTNYGYTF.

DNA for the CDR3: TGTGCCACCAGCAGAGTTTTGGGGGCAGGAAACACCATATATTTT. Translation: CATSRVLGAGNTIYF. The chain has TRBV15 and TRBJ1-3; TRBD1 might be the D (6 bases). Trimming shortened V by 1 base and J by 4 bases, and 11 bases separated the two germline ends. The CDR3 length is 15 residues. Germline-derived CDR1 and CDR2 are LNHNV and YYDKDF (reference sequence). The variable domain in full, with the rest retrieved from reference TRBV15 and TRBJ1-3, is DAMVIQNPRYQVTQFGKPVTLSCSQTLNHNVMYWYQQKSSQAPKLLFHYYDKDFNNEADTPDNFQSRRPNTSFCFLDIRSPGLGDTAMYLCATSRVLGAGNTIYFGEGSWLTVV.

The V call is TRBV10-3, the J call TRBJ2-3, with 9 positions matching TRBD2. Per germline, CDR1 ENHRY and CDR2 SYGVKD. The length of the CDR3 is 17 residues. Trimming at V came to 8 bases and at J to 1 base, leaving 13 bases not matched to a gene. CDR3 loop: CAIGDLRAGGGTDTQYF. CDR3 bases: TGTGCCATCGGGGATCTTAGAGCGGGAGGTGGCACAGATACGCAGTATTTT.

This clone was detected once. The chain joins TRBV18 to TRBJ2-3; TRBD2 agrees at 11 bases. Germline V gives CDR1 KGHSH, CDR2 LQKENI. CDR3 length equals 16 residues. V lost 2 bases, J lost 0 bases, and 1 base stayed unmatched. CDR3 in DNA: TGTGCCAGCTCACCAGGGACTAGCGGTAGCACAGATACGCAGTATTTT. It specifies CASSPGTSGSTDTQYF.

This clone was observed a single time. The chain joins TRBV10-3 to TRBJ2-1; 10 bases are a match to TRBD2. This CDR3 has 15 amino acids. Germline V CDR1 and CDR2: ENHRY, SYGVKD. Unmatched junction bases numbered 13, after V lost 10 bases and J lost 7 bases. The CDR3 is CATRGASGRGNEQFF. DNA of the CDR3: TGTGCCACTCGGGGCGCTAGCGGGAGAGGTAATGAGCAGTTCTTC.

The genes are TRBV30 and TRBJ1-2; perhaps TRBD1 as D (5 bases). CDR1 GTSNPN and CDR2 SVGIG come from the germline V gene (reference sequence). V lost 0 bases to trimming and J lost 2 bases, with 10 bases between them. The CDR3 sequence is 14 residues long. CDR3 in DNA: TGTGCCTGGAGTGTACAGAACAGGAACTATGGCTACACCTTC. Translated: CAWSVQNRNYGYTF.

The chain couples TRBV6-1 to TRBJ2-1, with TRBD2 as a possible D gene (5 bases). Trimming took 8 bases from V and 4 from J, leaving 15 bases between them. The CDR3 totals 14 residues. CDR1 is MNHNS and CDR2 is SASEGT in the germline V gene. CDR3 coding DNA: TGTGCCAGCCTAGGACTCAGAAATTACAATGAGCAGTTCTTC. This gives the protein CASLGLRNYNEQFF.

The sample holds one count of this clone. The CDR3 DNA is TGTGCCAGCAGCTTAGGACGCAGGAACTATGGCTACACCTTC. It codes for CASSLGRRNYGYTF. V usage is TRBV13 and J usage is TRBJ1-2; D unresolved. The CDR3 is 14 amino acids. Germline V gives CDR1 PRHDT, CDR2 FYEKMQ (reference sequence). The germline V and J ends were trimmed by 0 bases and 2 bases, with 7 bases remaining between them.

The rearrangement links TRBV28 to TRBJ1-1; D uncertain. The V end lost 5 bases, the J end lost 7 bases, and 8 bases lay between the germline ends. CDR1 and CDR2 from the germline V gene are MDHEN and SYDVKM. The CDR3 spans 11 residues. The CDR3 region is CASSISYEAFF. DNA for the CDR3: TGTGCCAGCAGTATTAGCTATGAAGCTTTCTTT.

Turning to this clone: The DNA is left out, because the CDR3 cannot be placed on it with certainty; the CDR3 is given as TCRdb lists it. This chain connects TRBV11-3 to TRBJ2-2; the table's D gene call, TRBD2, was not cross checked with the DNA. CDR1 is SGHNT, CDR2 YENEEA, per germline. The CDR3 region is 14 residues in length, termini included. The CDR3: CASSFGPGSGELFF.

This clone appeared a single time. The rearrangement uses TRBV11-1 and TRBJ1-1; possibly TRBD1 for D (6 bases). Germline-derived CDR1 and CDR2 are SGHAT and FQDESV (reference sequence). The CDR3 length is 12 residues. Trimming cost V 4 bases and J 6 bases, with 9 bases left between them. CDR3 region: CASSSNRAEAFF. CDR3 in DNA: TGTGCCAGCAGCTCTAACAGGGCTGAAGCTTTCTTT.

This clone was seen a single time. The rearrangement uses TRBV30 and TRBJ2-7; weak D call: TRBD1 (5 bases). V was pared by 0 bases and J by 2 bases, with 11 bases between. The germline CDR1 and CDR2 sequences are GTSNPN and SVGIG (reference sequence). This CDR3 comprises 14 residues. The CDR3 DNA is TGTGCCTGGAGTGTACAGGCAGGCACCTACGAGCAGTACTTC. Encoded protein: CAWSVQAGTYEQYF.

This chain joins TRBV5-1 and TRBJ2-3; D may be TRBD2 (5 bases). Germline assignment: CDR1 SGHRS and CDR2 YFSETQ. Between the trimmed V and J ends, which lost 5 bases and 2 bases, there was a span of 15 bases. The CDR3 sequence is 15 residues long. CDR3 bases: TGCGCCAGCAGTCCGGCGGGCCCAGCCACAGATACGCAGTATTTT. Protein product: CASSPAGPATDTQYF.

V and J are TRBV2 and TRBJ1-2, with TRBD1 matching 10 bases. V shed 8 bases and J 5 bases; nucleotides not matched to a gene: 8. Germline lookup yields CDR1 SNHLY and CDR2 FYNNEI. The CDR3 has 14 residues. CDR3 sequence reads: CASQHRDRGYGYTF. CDR3 bases: TGTGCCAGCCAACACCGGGACAGGGGATATGGCTACACCTTC.

CDR3: CASSLEGRDGYTF. CDR3 sequence (DNA): TGCGCCAGCAGCTTAGAGGGTCGCGATGGCTACACCTTC. The genes are TRBV5-1 and TRBJ1-2; D ambiguous. Germline V gives CDR1 SGHRS, CDR2 YFSETQ. Trimming took off 2 bases at V and 6 bases at J, with 11 bases between the two ends. CDR3 length: 13 amino acids.

The chain recombines TRBV9 with TRBJ2-4, with 7 bases lining up with TRBD1. CDR1 and CDR2 from the germline V gene are SGDLS and YYNGEE. V lost 4 bases to trimming and J lost 2 bases; unmatched junction nucleotides: 3. The CDR3 consists of 14 residues. For the CDR3, the DNA is TGTGCCAGCAGCAAGGGGGCAACCAAAAACATTCAGTACTTC. Translating it yields CASSKGATKNIQYF.

The J gene is TRBJ2-1, the V gene TRBV14; 10 bases agree with TRBD2. V shed 4 bases and J 3 bases; nucleotides not matched to a gene: 6. CDR3 length: 16 residues. Germline V CDR1 and CDR2: SGHDN, FVKESK. The CDR3 loop is CASSPQLAGIYNEQFF. The CDR3 DNA sequence: TGTGCCAGCAGCCCCCAACTAGCGGGGATCTACAATGAGCAGTTCTTC. Supplemented by reference TRBV14 and TRBJ2-1, the full variable domain reads EAGVTQFPSHSVIEKGQTVTLRCDPISGHDNLYWYRRVMGKEIKFLLHFVKESKQDESGMPNNRFLAERTGGTYSTLKVQPAELEDSGVYFCASSPQLAGIYNEQFFGPGTRLTVL.

This clone was counted a single time. V is TRBV5-1 and J is TRBJ2-1, with TRBD1 identical over 8 bases. V was clipped by 1 base and J by 8 bases; unmatched bases: 17. CDR1 is SGHRS and CDR2 is YFSETQ in the germline V gene. This CDR3 has 18 residues. The CDR3 loop reads CASSLNPLRGRRGYEQFF. In DNA form, the CDR3 reads TGCGCCAGCAGCTTGAATCCACTCAGGGGGCGCCGGGGGTATGAGCAGTTCTTC.

V usage is TRBV10-3 and J usage is TRBJ2-2; 8 bases match TRBD1. After removal of 6 bases from V and 0 bases from J, the junction contained 3 bases not matched to a gene. CDR1 ENHRY and CDR2 SYGVKD come from the germline V gene. There are 15 residues in the CDR3. The chain's CDR3 is CAIRTGETNTGELFF. In DNA, the CDR3 is TGTGCCATCAGGACAGGGGAAACGAACACCGGGGAGCTGTTTTTT.

This clone was seen a handful of times. The chain recombines TRBV7-8 with TRBJ2-7; TRBD1 agrees at 7 bases. Germline V gene data show CDR1 as SGHVS and CDR2 as FQNEAQ. The junction had 23 bases not matched to a gene; V was cut back by 4 bases and J by 5 bases. This CDR3 is 19 amino acids long. The CDR3 region has the DNA TGTGCCAGCAGCTCAATCACGCTCGTATACAGGGGAGCGCTCCACGAGCAGTACTTC. Translated, it gives CASSSITLVYRGALHEQYF.